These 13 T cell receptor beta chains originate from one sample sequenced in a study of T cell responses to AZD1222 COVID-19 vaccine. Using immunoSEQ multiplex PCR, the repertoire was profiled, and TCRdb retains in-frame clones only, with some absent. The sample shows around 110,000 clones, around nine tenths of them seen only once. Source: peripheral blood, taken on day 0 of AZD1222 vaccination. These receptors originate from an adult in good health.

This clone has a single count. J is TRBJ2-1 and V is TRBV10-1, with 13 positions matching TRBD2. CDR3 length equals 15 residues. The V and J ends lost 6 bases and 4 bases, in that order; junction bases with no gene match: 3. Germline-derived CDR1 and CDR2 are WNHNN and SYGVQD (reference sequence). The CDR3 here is CASSELAGGYNEQFF. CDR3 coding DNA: TGCGCCAGCAGCGAACTAGCGGGAGGGTACAATGAGCAGTTCTTC.

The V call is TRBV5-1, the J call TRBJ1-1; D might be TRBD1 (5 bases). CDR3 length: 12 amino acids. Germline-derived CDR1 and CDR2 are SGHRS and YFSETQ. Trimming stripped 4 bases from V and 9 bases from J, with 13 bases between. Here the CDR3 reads CASSRNEGQAFF. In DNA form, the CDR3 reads TGCGCCAGCAGCCGAAACGAGGGGCAAGCTTTCTTT.

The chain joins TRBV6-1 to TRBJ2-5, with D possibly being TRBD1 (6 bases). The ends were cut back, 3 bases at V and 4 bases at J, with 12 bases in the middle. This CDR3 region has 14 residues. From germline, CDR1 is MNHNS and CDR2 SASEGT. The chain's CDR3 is CASSEGPTGETQYF. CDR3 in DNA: TGTGCCAGCAGTGAGGGGCCGACAGGAGAGACCCAGTACTTC.

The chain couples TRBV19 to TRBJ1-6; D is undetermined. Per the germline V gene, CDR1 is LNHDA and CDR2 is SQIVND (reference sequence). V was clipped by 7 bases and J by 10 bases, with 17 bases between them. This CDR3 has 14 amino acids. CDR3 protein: CASKFEKGKSPLHF. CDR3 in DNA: TGTGCCAGTAAATTTGAGAAGGGAAAATCACCCCTCCACTTT.

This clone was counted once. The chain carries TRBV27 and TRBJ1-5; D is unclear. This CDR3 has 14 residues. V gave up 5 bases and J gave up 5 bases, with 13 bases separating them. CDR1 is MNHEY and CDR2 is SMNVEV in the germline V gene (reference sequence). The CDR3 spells CASSPRWVDQPQHF. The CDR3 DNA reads TGTGCCAGCAGTCCTCGTTGGGTGGATCAGCCCCAGCATTTT.

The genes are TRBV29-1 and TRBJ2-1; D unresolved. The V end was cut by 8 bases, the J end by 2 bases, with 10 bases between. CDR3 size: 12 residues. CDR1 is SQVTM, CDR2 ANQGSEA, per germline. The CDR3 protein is CSLRTAYNEQFF. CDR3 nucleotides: TGCAGCCTCCGGACGGCCTACAATGAGCAGTTCTTC.

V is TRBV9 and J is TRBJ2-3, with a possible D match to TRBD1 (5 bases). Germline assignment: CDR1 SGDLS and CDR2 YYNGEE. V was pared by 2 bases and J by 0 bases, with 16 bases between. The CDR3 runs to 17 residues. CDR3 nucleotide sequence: TGTGCCAGCAGCGTGGAGCGACAGAAATCTAGCACAGATACGCAGTATTTT. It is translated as CASSVERQKSSTDTQYF.

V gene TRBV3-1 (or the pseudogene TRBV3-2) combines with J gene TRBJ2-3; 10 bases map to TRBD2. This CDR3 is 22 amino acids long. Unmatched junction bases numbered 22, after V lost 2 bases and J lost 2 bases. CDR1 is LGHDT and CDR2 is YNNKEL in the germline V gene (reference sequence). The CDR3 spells CASSQFSGTSEGEGLYTDTQYF. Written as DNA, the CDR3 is TGTGCCAGCAGCCAATTCTCCGGGACTAGCGAGGGGGAGGGTTTGTACACAGATACGCAGTATTTT.

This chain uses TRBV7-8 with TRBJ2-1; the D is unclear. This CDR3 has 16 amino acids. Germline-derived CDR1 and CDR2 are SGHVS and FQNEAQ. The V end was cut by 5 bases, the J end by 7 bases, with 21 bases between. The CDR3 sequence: CASSLRATPAPNEQFF. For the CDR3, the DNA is TGTGCCAGCAGCCTAAGGGCGACCCCAGCCCCTAATGAGCAGTTCTTC.

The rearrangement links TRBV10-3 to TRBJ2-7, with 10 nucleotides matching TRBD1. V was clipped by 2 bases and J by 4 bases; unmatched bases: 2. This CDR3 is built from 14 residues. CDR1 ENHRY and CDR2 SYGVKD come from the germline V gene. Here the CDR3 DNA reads TGTGCCATCAGTGAGGGGGGACAGGGGTACGAGCAGTACTTC. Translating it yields CAISEGGQGYEQYF.

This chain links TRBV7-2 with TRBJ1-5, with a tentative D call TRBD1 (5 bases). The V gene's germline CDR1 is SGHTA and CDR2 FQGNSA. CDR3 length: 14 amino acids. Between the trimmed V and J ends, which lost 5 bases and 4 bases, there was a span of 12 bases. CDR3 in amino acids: CASSQVGPNQPQHF. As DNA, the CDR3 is TGTGCCAGCAGCCAAGTGGGGCCAAATCAGCCCCAGCATTTT.

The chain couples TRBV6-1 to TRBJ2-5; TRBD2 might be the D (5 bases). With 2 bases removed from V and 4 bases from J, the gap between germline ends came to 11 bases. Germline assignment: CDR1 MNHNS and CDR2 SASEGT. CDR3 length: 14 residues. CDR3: CASSELALAETQYF. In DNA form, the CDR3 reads TGTGCCAGCAGTGAACTAGCCCTTGCAGAGACCCAGTACTTC.

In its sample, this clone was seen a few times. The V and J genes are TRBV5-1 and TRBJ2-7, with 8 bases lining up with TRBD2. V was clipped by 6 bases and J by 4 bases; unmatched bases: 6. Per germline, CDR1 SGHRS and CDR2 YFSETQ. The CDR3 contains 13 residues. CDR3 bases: TGCGCCAGCAAGCCAGCGGGGGCATACGAGCAGTACTTC. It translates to CASKPAGAYEQYF.